This T cell receptor (beta chain) was sequenced in a study of blood T cell repertoires in COVID-19. Turning to the study itself: PBMCs, B-cell-depleted T cells, or T cells provided the cDNA or gDNA that made up the material.

Sequencing was performed with immunoSEQ multiplex PCR; in TCRdb, only in-frame clones are kept and a portion is missing. The table includes almost 40,000 clones, about 85% detected once. The CDR3 spans 16 residues. V trimming: 0 bases; J trimming: 7 bases; junction bases outside the gene matches: 9. Per the germline V gene, CDR1 is LGHDT and CDR2 is YNNKEL (reference sequence). This clone was observed a handful of times. This receptor was taken from a man aged 55-75 years with acute or convalescent COVID-19. The sequenced material came from peripheral blood. The rearrangement uses TRBV3-1 (or the pseudogene TRBV3-2) and TRBJ2-1, with 7 bases lining up with TRBD2. CDR3 nucleotide sequence: TGTGCCAGCAGCCAAGATGGTAGACTAGCTGGGAATGAGCAGTTCTTC. Translation: CASSQDGRLAGNEQFF.